The next 30 T cell receptor beta chains were all read from a single sample in a study of blood T cell repertoires in COVID-19. Repertoires were generated with immunoSEQ multiplex PCR, while TCRdb's copy carries only in-frame clones and drops some. The data hold approximately 290,000 clones, with under 85% observed a single time. The sample comprised peripheral blood. The receptor source for this set is a human donor with COVID-19, enrolled during active disease. The donor label of this sample is uncertain.

The rearrangement links TRBV12-3 or TRBV12-4 to TRBJ1-2; D not certain. The germline V and J ends were trimmed by 5 bases and 3 bases, with 10 bases remaining between them. This CDR3 region has 13 residues. The CDR3 DNA follows: TGTGCCAGCAGTAATATAGTGGACTATGGCTACACCTTC. This sequence encodes CASSNIVDYGYTF.

The chain employs TRBV29-1 and TRBJ1-2; maybe TRBD1 (5 bases). Germline values: CDR1 SQVTM, CDR2 ANQGSEA. V lost 0 bases and J lost 4, with 15 bases in between. The CDR3 totals 15 residues. The CDR3, as DNA: TGCAGCGTTGAAGATGATGCAGGGAAAGGCTATGGCTACACCTTC. It specifies CSVEDDAGKGYGYTF.

V gene TRBV3-1 (or the pseudogene TRBV3-2) combines with J gene TRBJ2-2; TRBD2 matches at 7 bases. With V trimmed by 1 base and J by 5 bases, 1 base remained unmatched. This CDR3 is 14 amino acids long. CDR1 is LGHDT and CDR2 is YNNKEL in the germline V gene (reference sequence). The CDR3 reads CASSQAGGTGELFF. The CDR3 DNA reads as TGTGCCAGCAGCCAAGCGGGAGGAACCGGGGAGCTGTTTTTT.

This clone was detected once. The chain is built from TRBV7-9 and TRBJ2-7, with 12 bases lining up with TRBD1. The CDR3 runs 18 residues. Per the germline V gene, CDR1 is SEHNR and CDR2 is FQNEAQ (reference sequence). V lost 5 bases and J lost 7; bases outside the gene matches: 18. The CDR3 DNA reads as TGTGCCAGCAGCGTCCGAAGACCCGGGACAGGGGGCTTTCGGGAGCAGTACTTC. Protein product: CASSVRRPGTGGFREQYF.

This clone was counted once. The J gene is TRBJ2-7, the V gene TRBV5-4; D is ambiguous. CDR3 size: 13 residues. In germline, CDR1 is SGHNT, CDR2 YYREEE (reference sequence). Trimming cost V 4 bases and J 0 bases, with 8 bases left between them. CDR3 residues: CASSLDNSYEQYF. CDR3 DNA: TGTGCCAGCAGCCTTGACAACTCCTACGAGCAGTACTTC.

The chain is built from TRBV27 and TRBJ1-5; D is ambiguous. Between the trimmed V and J ends, which lost 3 bases and 0 bases, there was a span of 9 bases. The CDR3 is 15 amino acids. Germline-derived CDR1 and CDR2 are MNHEY and SMNVEV (reference sequence). As DNA, the CDR3 is TGTGCCAGCAGTTTGTCACAGCATAGCAATCAGCCCCAGCATTTT. It codes for CASSLSQHSNQPQHF.

The genes are TRBV3-1 (or the pseudogene TRBV3-2) and TRBJ2-7, with D unclear. The CDR3 totals 15 residues. Germline V gene data show CDR1 as LGHDT and CDR2 as YNNKEL (reference sequence). The germline V and J ends were trimmed by 0 bases and 3 bases, with 12 bases remaining between them. CDR3 coding DNA: TGTGCCAGCAGCCAAGATTTGGCTTCCCTCTACGAGCAGTACTTC. This sequence encodes CASSQDLASLYEQYF.

The rearrangement links TRBV7-6 to TRBJ1-5, with unresolved D. The CDR3 spans 11 residues. Deletions cut 8 bases from V and 10 bases from J, with 12 bases between. Germline CDR1 is SGHVS and CDR2 is FNYEAQ. CDR3 residues: CASGRGGPQHF. In DNA, the CDR3 is TGTGCCAGCGGCCGCGGAGGACCCCAGCATTTT.

The chain employs TRBV5-5 and TRBJ1-4, with 9 bases identical to TRBD1. Per the germline V gene, CDR1 is SGHKS and CDR2 is YYEKEE (reference sequence). V gave up 2 bases and J gave up 2 bases; unmatched junction bases: 13. The CDR3 length is 19 residues. CDR3 in amino acids: CASSFILGQGFATNEKLFF. CDR3 nucleotides: TGTGCCAGCAGCTTTATTCTGGGACAGGGTTTCGCCACTAATGAAAAACTGTTTTTT.

This clone was detected only a few times. The chain uses TRBV19 and TRBJ2-3, with 11 bases fitting TRBD2. J lost 6 bases, V lost 4 bases, and 0 bases had no gene match. The length of the CDR3 is 13 residues. Germline V gene data show CDR1 as LNHDA and CDR2 as SQIVND (reference sequence). CDR3 amino acids: CASSTSGRDTQYF. In DNA, the CDR3 is TGTGCCAGTAGTACTAGCGGGAGGGATACGCAGTATTTT.

This clone was seen more than once but under ten times. The chain combines TRBV10-3 with TRBJ2-5; possible D gene TRBD2, 7 bases. This CDR3 spans 14 amino acids. The germline V and J ends were trimmed by 8 bases and 1 base, with 14 bases remaining between them. Per germline, CDR1 ENHRY and CDR2 SYGVKD. CDR3 DNA: TGTGCCATCGGGGGGGGCGGACTCCAAGAGACCCAGTACTTC. It translates to CAIGGGGLQETQYF.

CDR3 amino acids: CASSFPGQTIYTF. The CDR3 nucleotides read TGTGCCAGCAGCTTCCCGGGACAGACTATCTACACCTTC. The rearrangement uses TRBV7-2 and TRBJ1-2; 7 bases fit TRBD1. The ends lost 3 bases at V and 10 bases at J; junction bases unmatched: 8. In germline, CDR1 is SGHTA, CDR2 FQGNSA. The CDR3 runs to 13 residues.

The chain is built from TRBV7-2 and TRBJ2-7; TRBD2 matches 13 bases. The CDR3 has 16 amino acids. Germline values: CDR1 SGHTA, CDR2 FQGNSA. The J segment lost 2 bases and the V segment lost 1 base, leaving 2 bases of the junction unmatched. The CDR3 DNA reads TGTGCCAGCAGCTTAGGAGGGACTAGCGGGACCTACGAGCAGTACTTC. Its protein product is CASSLGGTSGTYEQYF.

The chain joins TRBV7-2 to TRBJ2-7; TRBD2 agrees at 8 bases. V lost 6 bases and J lost 1; bases outside the gene matches: 8. This CDR3 contains 15 residues. Germline CDR1 reads SGHTA; CDR2 reads FQGNSA. CDR3 region: CASRTTSGSSYEQYF. CDR3 coding DNA: TGTGCCAGCAGGACTACTAGCGGTTCTTCCTACGAGCAGTACTTC.

The chain has TRBV19 and TRBJ1-5; unclear D gene. The V gene's germline CDR1 is LNHDA and CDR2 SQIVND (reference sequence). This CDR3 is built from 18 residues. The ends were cut back, 0 bases at V and 0 bases at J, with 15 bases in the middle. CDR3 sequence reads: CASSIDLSRSRSNQPQHF. The CDR3 coding sequence is TGTGCCAGTAGTATAGATCTATCGCGATCTCGTAGCAATCAGCCCCAGCATTTT.

V is TRBV5-1 and J is TRBJ1-5; D unclear. Germline values: CDR1 SGHRS, CDR2 YFSETQ. Trimming cost V 3 bases and J 5 bases, with 9 bases left between them. The CDR3 length is 13 residues. CDR3 in amino acids: CASSWAEDQPQHF. In nucleotides, the CDR3 is TGCGCCAGCAGCTGGGCTGAAGATCAGCCCCAGCATTTT.

The chain has TRBV7-9 and TRBJ2-7; 14 positions match TRBD2. V gave up 8 bases and J gave up 6 bases; unmatched junction bases: 15. This CDR3 has 17 residues. The germline CDR1 and CDR2 sequences are SEHNR and FQNEAQ (reference sequence). The CDR3 reads CASEAPGLAGEGGEQYF. CDR3 nucleotides: TGTGCCAGCGAAGCACCGGGACTAGCGGGGGAGGGCGGCGAGCAGTACTTC. Full variable domain (missing parts from reference TRBV7-9 and TRBJ2-7): DTGVSQNPRHKITKRGQNVTFRCDPISEHNRLYWYRQTLGQGPEFLTYFQNEAQLEKSRLLSDRFSAERPKGSFSTLEIQRTEQGDSAMYLCASEAPGLAGEGGEQYFGPGTRLTVT.

The rearrangement links TRBV28 to TRBJ2-7; TRBD2 matches 10 bases. The CDR3 is made up of 14 amino acids. Germline V gene sequence: CDR1 MDHEN, CDR2 SYDVKM. V was pared by 10 bases and J by 5 bases, with 11 bases of the junction left unmatched. CDR3 sequence (DNA): TGTGCCACCCTAGCGGGAGCAGGGTTAAACGAGCAGTACTTC. This translates into CATLAGAGLNEQYF.

This sequence joins TRBV30 and TRBJ2-2, with a possible D match to TRBD1 (7 bases). V lost 0 bases, J lost 6 bases, and 17 bases lay in between. CDR1 and CDR2 from the germline V gene are GTSNPN and SVGIG (reference sequence). The CDR3 spans 16 residues. The CDR3, as DNA: TGTGCCTGGAGTGTAGGGTTAGGAGGGGGCCCCGGGGAGCTGTTTTTT. Protein: CAWSVGLGGGPGELFF.

DNA of the CDR3: TGTGCCAGCAGCTGGCTCAGTTCACCCCTCCACTTT. This encodes CASSWLSSPLHF. The chain joins TRBV5-6 to TRBJ1-6; D gene uncertain. Germline V CDR1 and CDR2: SGHDT, YYEEEE. The CDR3 covers 12 residues. The V and J ends lost 3 bases and 9 bases respectively, with 7 bases between them.

CDR3 region: CASSESWATINYGYTF. In nucleotides, the CDR3 is TGCGCCAGCAGTGAGTCCTGGGCGACGATAAACTATGGCTACACCTTC. The rearrangement joins TRBV10-2 to TRBJ1-2; no reliable D call. V lost 0 bases to trimming and J lost 2 bases, with 13 bases between them. From germline, CDR1 is WSHSY and CDR2 SAAADI. This CDR3 region has 16 residues.

The rearrangement links TRBV12-3 or TRBV12-4 to TRBJ1-1; no firm D call. The CDR3 runs to 13 residues. The V and J ends lost 6 bases and 3 bases respectively, with 11 bases between them. CDR3 DNA sequence: TGTGCCAGCAGCCCCGGGAGTTACACTGAAGCTTTCTTT. Amino acids: CASSPGSYTEAFF.

The chain couples TRBV15 to TRBJ2-5; TRBD1 matches 8 bases. CDR3 length: 14 amino acids. Germline CDR1 is LNHNV and CDR2 is YYDKDF (reference sequence). The trim removed 0 bases at V and 5 bases at J, leaving 2 bases unmatched. CDR3 coding DNA: TGTGCCACCAGCAGAGACAGGGGGCCGGAGACCCAGTACTTC. Its translation: CATSRDRGPETQYF. Full variable domain (outside the CDR3, taken from reference TRBV15 and TRBJ2-5): DAMVIQNPRYQVTQFGKPVTLSCSQTLNHNVMYWYQQKSSQAPKLLFHYYDKDFNNEADTPDNFQSRRPNTSFCFLDIRSPGLGDTAMYLCATSRDRGPETQYFGPGTRLLVL.

This clone was recorded a few times. V usage is TRBV27 and J usage is TRBJ1-1, with TRBD1 identical over 9 bases. This CDR3 has 16 residues. V dropped 2 bases and J dropped 6; count of bases not matched to a gene: 10. The V gene's germline CDR1 is MNHEY and CDR2 SMNVEV (reference sequence). The CDR3 DNA is TGTGCCAGCAGTTTAGGGAGACCGGGACAGGGTGCTGAAGCTTTCTTT. It encodes CASSLGRPGQGAEAFF.

This clone was counted ten times or more. This chain links TRBV4-1 with TRBJ1-1; 7 nucleotides line up with TRBD1. V was clipped by 3 bases and J by 5 bases; unmatched bases: 12. The CDR3 is made up of 16 amino acids. Germline loops: CDR1 MGHRA, CDR2 YSYEKL. As DNA, the CDR3 is TGCGCCAGCAGCCAGGGGTGGAGCAGGGGGGCGACTGAAGCTTTCTTT. It yields the protein CASSQGWSRGATEAFF.

This clone was recorded a few times. The chain links TRBV28 to TRBJ1-2, with D possibly TRBD1 on 6 matching bases. Trimming took off 4 bases at V and 4 bases at J, with 16 bases between the two ends. This CDR3 contains 15 residues. The germline CDR1 and CDR2 sequences are MDHEN and SYDVKM. The CDR3 region has the DNA TGTGCCAGCAGTTCCCCACGACAGGCACGCTATGGCTACACCTTC. Its translation: CASSSPRQARYGYTF.

The chain recombines TRBV11-1 with TRBJ2-1; possibly TRBD2 for D (6 bases). With 3 bases removed from V and 6 bases from J, the gap between germline ends came to 12 bases. The CDR3 length is 14 residues. The germline V gene has CDR1 SGHAT and CDR2 FQDESV (reference sequence). In nucleotides, the CDR3 is TGTGCCAGCAGCTTGGGACTGGAGACCAATGAGCAGTTCTTC. Protein sequence: CASSLGLETNEQFF.

V and J are TRBV19 and TRBJ1-5; tentatively, D is TRBD1 (5 bases). The V end was cut by 6 bases, the J end by 7 bases, with 13 bases between. The CDR3 contains 13 residues. Germline assignment: CDR1 LNHDA and CDR2 SQIVND (reference sequence). CDR3 DNA sequence: TGTGCCAGTAGGTGGGGGGGAGAACAGCCCCAGCATTTT. Protein sequence: CASRWGGEQPQHF.

This rearrangement joins TRBV18 to TRBJ1-3, with D unclear. Trimming removed 3 bases from V and 3 bases from J, with 3 bases in between. There are 12 residues in the CDR3. From germline, CDR1 is KGHSH and CDR2 LQKENI. CDR3 in amino acids: CASSPGGNTIYF. DNA of the CDR3: TGTGCCAGCTCACCCGGTGGAAACACCATATATTTT.

This rearrangement joins TRBV6-6 to TRBJ2-7; the D gene is possibly TRBD2 (5 bases). This CDR3 region has 12 residues. Trimming cost V 6 bases and J 6 bases, with 12 bases left between them. CDR1 is MNHNY, CDR2 SVGAGI, per germline (reference sequence). The CDR3 loop is CASSIRRAEQYF. The CDR3 region has the DNA TGTGCCAGCAGCATTCGGCGGGCCGAGCAGTACTTC.